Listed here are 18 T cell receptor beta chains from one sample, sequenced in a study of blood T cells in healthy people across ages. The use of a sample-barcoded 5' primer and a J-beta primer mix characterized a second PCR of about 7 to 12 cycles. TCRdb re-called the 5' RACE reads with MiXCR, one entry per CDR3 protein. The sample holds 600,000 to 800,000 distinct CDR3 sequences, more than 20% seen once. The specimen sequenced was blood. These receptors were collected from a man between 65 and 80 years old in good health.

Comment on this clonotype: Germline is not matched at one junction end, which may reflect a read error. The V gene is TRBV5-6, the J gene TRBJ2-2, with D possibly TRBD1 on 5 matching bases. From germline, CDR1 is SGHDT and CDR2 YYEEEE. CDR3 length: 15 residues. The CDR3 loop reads CASRQNPGNAGELFF. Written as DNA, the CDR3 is TGTGCCAGCAGACAAAACCCAGGGAACGCCGGGGAGCTGTTTTTT.

DNA for the CDR3: TGTGCCAGCAGCCCGGGACTTTTGAACACCGGGGAGCTGTTTTTT. This codes for CASSPGLLNTGELFF. V and J are TRBV9 and TRBJ2-2, with D perhaps TRBD2 (6 bases). This CDR3 contains 15 residues. Per the germline V gene, CDR1 is SGDLS and CDR2 is YYNGEE. V shed 4 bases and J shed 1 base, with 11 bases lying between them.

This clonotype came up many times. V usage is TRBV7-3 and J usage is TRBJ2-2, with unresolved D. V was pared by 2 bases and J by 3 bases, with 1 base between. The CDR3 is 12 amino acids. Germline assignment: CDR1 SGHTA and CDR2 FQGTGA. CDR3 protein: CASSLYTGELFF. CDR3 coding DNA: TGTGCCAGCAGCTTATACACCGGGGAGCTGTTTTTT.

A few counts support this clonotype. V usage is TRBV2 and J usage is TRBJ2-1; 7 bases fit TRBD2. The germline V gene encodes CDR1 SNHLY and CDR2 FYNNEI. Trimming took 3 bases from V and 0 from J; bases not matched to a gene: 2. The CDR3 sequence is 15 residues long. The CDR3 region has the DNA TGTGCCAGCAGTGAGGCGGGAGCCTCCTACAATGAGCAGTTCTTC. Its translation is CASSEAGASYNEQFF.

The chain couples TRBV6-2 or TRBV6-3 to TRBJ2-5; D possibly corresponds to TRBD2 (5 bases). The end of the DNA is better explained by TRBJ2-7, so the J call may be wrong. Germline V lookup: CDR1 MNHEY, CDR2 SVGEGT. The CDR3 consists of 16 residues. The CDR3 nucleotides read TGTGCCAGCAGATCCACCGGGAAGGAAAGCTCCTACGAGCAGTACTTC. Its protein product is CASRSTGKESSYEQYF.

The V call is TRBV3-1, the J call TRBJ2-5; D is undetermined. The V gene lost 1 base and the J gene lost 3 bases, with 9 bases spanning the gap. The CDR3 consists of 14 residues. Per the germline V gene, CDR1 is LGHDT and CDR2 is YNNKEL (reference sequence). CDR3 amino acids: CASSQAGLKETQYF. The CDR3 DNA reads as TGTGCCAGCAGCCAAGCCGGCTTAAAAGAGACCCAGTACTTC.

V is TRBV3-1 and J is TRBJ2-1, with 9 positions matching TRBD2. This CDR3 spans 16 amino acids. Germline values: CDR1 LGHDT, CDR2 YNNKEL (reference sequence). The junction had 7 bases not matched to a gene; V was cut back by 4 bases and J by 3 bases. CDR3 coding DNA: TGTGCCAGCAGCCCAAAACTAGCGGGCTTCTACAATGAGCAGTTCTTC. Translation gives CASSPKLAGFYNEQFF.

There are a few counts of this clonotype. The CDR3 DNA is TGTGCCAGCAGCCGGACTAGCGGTCAAAGCAGTCCCGGGGAGCTGTTTTTT. Protein product: CASSRTSGQSSPGELFF. This chain links TRBV5-6 with TRBJ2-2; TRBD2 aligns across 10 bases. Germline values: CDR1 SGHDT, CDR2 YYEEEE. Trimming removed 4 bases from V and 6 bases from J; junction bases left unmatched: 12. The CDR3 extends over 17 amino acids.

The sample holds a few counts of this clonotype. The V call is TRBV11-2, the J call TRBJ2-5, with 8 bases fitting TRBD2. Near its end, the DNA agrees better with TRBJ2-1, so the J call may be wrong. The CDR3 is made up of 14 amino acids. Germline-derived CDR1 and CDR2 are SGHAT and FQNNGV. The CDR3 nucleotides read TGTGCCAGCAGGTCCACTAGCGGCAACAATGAGCAGTTCTTC. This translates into CASRSTSGNNEQFF.

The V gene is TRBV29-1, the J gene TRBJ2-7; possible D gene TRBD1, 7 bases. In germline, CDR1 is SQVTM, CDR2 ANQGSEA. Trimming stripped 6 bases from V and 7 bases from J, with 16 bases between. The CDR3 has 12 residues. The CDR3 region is CSVNTGAGEQYF. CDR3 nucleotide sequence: TGCAGCGTGAACACAGGGGCGGGAGAGCAGTACTTC.

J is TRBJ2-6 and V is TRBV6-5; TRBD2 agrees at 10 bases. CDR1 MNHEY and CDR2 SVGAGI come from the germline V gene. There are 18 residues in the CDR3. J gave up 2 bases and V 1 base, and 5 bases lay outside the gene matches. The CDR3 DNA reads TGTGCCAGCAGTTACTTCACCGGGACTAGCGCTGGGGCCAACGTCCTGACTTTC. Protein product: CASSYFTGTSAGANVLTF.

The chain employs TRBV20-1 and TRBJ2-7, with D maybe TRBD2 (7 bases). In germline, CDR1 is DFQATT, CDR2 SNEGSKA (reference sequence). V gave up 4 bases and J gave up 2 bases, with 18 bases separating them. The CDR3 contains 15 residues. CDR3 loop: CSAMERGGGPYEQYF. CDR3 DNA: TGCAGTGCTATGGAACGAGGGGGAGGGCCCTACGAGCAGTACTTC.

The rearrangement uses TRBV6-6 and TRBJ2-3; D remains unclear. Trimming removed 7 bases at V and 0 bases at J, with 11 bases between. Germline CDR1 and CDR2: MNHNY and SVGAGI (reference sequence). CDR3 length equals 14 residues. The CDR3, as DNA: TGTGCCAGCAATACCCCTGGCAGCACAGATACGCAGTATTTT. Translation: CASNTPGSTDTQYF.

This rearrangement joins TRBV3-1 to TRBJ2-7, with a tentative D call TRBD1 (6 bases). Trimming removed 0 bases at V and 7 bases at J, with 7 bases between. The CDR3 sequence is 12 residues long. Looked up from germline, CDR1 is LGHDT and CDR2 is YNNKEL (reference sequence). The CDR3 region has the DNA TGTGCCAGCAGCCAAGATGACAGGGAGCAGTACTTC. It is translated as CASSQDDREQYF.

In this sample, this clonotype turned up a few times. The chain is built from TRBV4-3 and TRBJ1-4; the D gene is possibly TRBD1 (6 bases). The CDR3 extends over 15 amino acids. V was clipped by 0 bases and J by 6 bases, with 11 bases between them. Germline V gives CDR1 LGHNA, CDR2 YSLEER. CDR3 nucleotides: TGCGCCAGCAGCCAAGAGGGCAGGGGATATGAAAAACTGTTTTTT. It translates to CASSQEGRGYEKLFF.

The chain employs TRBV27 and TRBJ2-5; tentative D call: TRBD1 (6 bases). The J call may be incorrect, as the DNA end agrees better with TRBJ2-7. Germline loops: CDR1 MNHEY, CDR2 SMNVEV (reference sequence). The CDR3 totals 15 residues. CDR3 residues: CASSLLGASSYEQYF. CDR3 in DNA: TGTGCCAGCAGTTTACTGGGGGCGAGCTCCTACGAGCAGTACTTC.

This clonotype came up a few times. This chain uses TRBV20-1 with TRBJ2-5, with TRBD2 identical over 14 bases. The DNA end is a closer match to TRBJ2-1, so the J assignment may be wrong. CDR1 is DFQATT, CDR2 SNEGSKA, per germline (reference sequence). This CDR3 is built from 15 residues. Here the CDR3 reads CSASGVGLAGEEQFF. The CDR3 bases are TGCAGTGCTAGCGGTGTGGGACTAGCGGGAGAGGAGCAGTTCTTC.

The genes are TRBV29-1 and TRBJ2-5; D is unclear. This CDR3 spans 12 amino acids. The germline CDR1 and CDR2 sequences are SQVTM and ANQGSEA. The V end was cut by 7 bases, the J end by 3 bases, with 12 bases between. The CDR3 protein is CSGGTAEETQYF. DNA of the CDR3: TGCAGCGGCGGAACTGCCGAAGAGACCCAGTACTTC.